This section outlines one TCR beta chain sequence together with its context. These data originate in a study of T cell responses to AZD1222 COVID-19 vaccine. The repertoire was sequenced with immunoSEQ multiplex PCR; TCRdb's copy has only in-frame clones and lacks some. The repertoire includes more than 75,000 clones, roughly nine tenths of them detected once, and approximately 5.2% sits in the top ten. In germline, CDR1 is LNHNV, CDR2 YYDKDF (reference sequence). Trimming removed 0 bases at V and 4 bases at J, with 19 bases between. The CDR3 runs to 18 residues. The receptor was derived from an adult in good health. The sample was peripheral blood, taken on day 0 of AZD1222 vaccination. This chain joins TRBV15 and TRBJ2-1; D unclear. The CDR3 nucleotides read TGTGCCACCAGCAGAGATGTTGCTCCCTCGGTGACTTACAATGAGCAGTTCTTC. It translates to CATSRDVAPSVTYNEQFF.